A selection of T cell receptor beta chains follows, all from one sample in a study of long-term antiretroviral therapy in people with HIV. Only in-frame clones appear in the TCRdb table, and some are missing; sequencing was by immunoSEQ multiplex PCR. The sample records about 21,000 clones, 81% being singletons. Sample: unsorted PBMCs, taken 0.1 years before starting antiretroviral therapy. All receptors derive from a man in his forties with HIV. Both conserved end residues are part of each CDR3. The order of the fields is D gene, V gene, J gene, CDR3 protein. The D gene is left open where the match is weak.

D gene: TRBD2; V gene: TRBV4-1; J gene: TRBJ2-3; CDR3 protein: CASSHGPAGVTDTQYF
D gene: .; V gene: TRBV11-2; J gene: TRBJ2-7; CDR3 protein: CASSSRSGGFRYEQYF
D gene: TRBD1; V gene: TRBV7-8; J gene: TRBJ1-5; CDR3 protein: CASSFQDRGPSNQPQHF
D gene: TRBD2; V gene: TRBV9; J gene: TRBJ2-1; CDR3 protein: CASSPPASGGQGYNEQFF
D gene: TRBD1; V gene: TRBV28; J gene: TRBJ1-2; CDR3 protein: CASSSETGGYGYTF
D gene: TRBD1; V gene: TRBV5-6; J gene: TRBJ2-7; CDR3 protein: CASSPRGQGSYEQYF
D gene: .; V gene: TRBV6-1; J gene: TRBJ2-7; CDR3 protein: CASTAPDGYEQYF
D gene: TRBD2; V gene: TRBV19; J gene: TRBJ2-1; CDR3 protein: CASSPWTSGSNEQFF
D gene: .; V gene: TRBV18; J gene: TRBJ2-3; CDR3 protein: CASSHRERGTDTQYF
D gene: .; V gene: TRBV7-2; J gene: TRBJ1-2; CDR3 protein: CASSLGSSQNYGYTF
D gene: .; V gene: TRBV5-1; J gene: TRBJ2-1; CDR3 protein: CASSAGEGLYNEQFF
D gene: .; V gene: TRBV28; J gene: TRBJ1-1; CDR3 protein: CASTLHETEAFF
D gene: .; V gene: TRBV30; J gene: TRBJ2-1; CDR3 protein: CAWGLGSYEQFF
D gene: .; V gene: TRBV5-1; J gene: TRBJ2-4; CDR3 protein: CASSVRGQNIQYF
D gene: TRBD1; V gene: TRBV29-1; J gene: TRBJ2-7; CDR3 protein: CSVGTGAISRGEQYF
D gene: .; V gene: TRBV5-6; J gene: TRBJ2-3; CDR3 protein: CASHREADTQYF
D gene: TRBD1; V gene: TRBV18; J gene: TRBJ1-1; CDR3 protein: CASSLGTGARNTEAFF
D gene: TRBD1; V gene: TRBV4-2; J gene: TRBJ1-6; CDR3 protein: CASSLGTGARNSPLHF
D gene: .; V gene: TRBV6-5; J gene: TRBJ2-7; CDR3 protein: CASSQRQSYEQYF
D gene: .; V gene: TRBV16; J gene: TRBJ2-1; CDR3 protein: CASSHQGSPYNEQFF
D gene: TRBD1; V gene: TRBV4-1; J gene: TRBJ1-5; CDR3 protein: CASSWGQGAGQPQHF
D gene: TRBD1; V gene: TRBV7-8; J gene: TRBJ1-6; CDR3 protein: CASSSGQGFSPLHF
D gene: .; V gene: TRBV15; J gene: TRBJ1-5; CDR3 protein: CATSRTTAVNQPQHF
D gene: .; V gene: TRBV19; J gene: TRBJ2-3; CDR3 protein: CASSIVGADTQYF
D gene: .; V gene: TRBV15; J gene: TRBJ1-1; CDR3 protein: CATMAGRNTEAFF
D gene: TRBD2; V gene: TRBV27; J gene: TRBJ2-2; CDR3 protein: CASSLLAGGGELFF
D gene: TRBD2; V gene: TRBV27; J gene: TRBJ2-5; CDR3 protein: CASSQLAGGQETQYF
D gene: .; V gene: TRBV9; J gene: TRBJ1-1; CDR3 protein: CASSSGPATEAFF
D gene: TRBD1; V gene: TRBV6-5; J gene: TRBJ2-7; CDR3 protein: CASGQGAVLQQYF
D gene: TRBD2; V gene: TRBV6-5; J gene: TRBJ2-7; CDR3 protein: CASRGSGRASYEQYF